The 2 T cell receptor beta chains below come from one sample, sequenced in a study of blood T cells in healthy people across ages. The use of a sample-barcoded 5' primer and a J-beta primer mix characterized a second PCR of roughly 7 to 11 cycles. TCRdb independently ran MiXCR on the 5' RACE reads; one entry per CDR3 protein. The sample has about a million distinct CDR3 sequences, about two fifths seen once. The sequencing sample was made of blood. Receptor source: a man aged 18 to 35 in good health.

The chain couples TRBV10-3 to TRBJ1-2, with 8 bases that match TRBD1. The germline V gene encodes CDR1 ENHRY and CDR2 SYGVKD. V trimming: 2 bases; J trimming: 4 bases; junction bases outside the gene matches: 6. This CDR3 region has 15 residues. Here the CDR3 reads CAISEAQGASYGYTF. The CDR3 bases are TGTGCCATCAGTGAGGCGCAGGGGGCAAGCTATGGCTACACCTTC.

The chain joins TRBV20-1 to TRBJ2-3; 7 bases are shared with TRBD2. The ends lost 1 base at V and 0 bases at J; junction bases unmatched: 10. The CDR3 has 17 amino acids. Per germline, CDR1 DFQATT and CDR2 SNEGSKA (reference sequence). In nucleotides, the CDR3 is TGCAGTGCTAGAGTCTGGGGGAGGGCCTTTAGCACAGATACGCAGTATTTT. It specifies CSARVWGRAFSTDTQYF.